This T cell receptor (beta chain) was documented in a study of blood T cell repertoires in COVID-19. Only in-frame clones appear in the TCRdb table, and some are missing; sequencing was by immunoSEQ multiplex PCR. Seen here are roughly 96,000 clones, around 81% observed once, and the top ten hold approximately 4%. V lost 3 bases and J lost 1, with 15 bases in between. Germline V CDR1 and CDR2: SGHTA, FQGNSA. The CDR3 is 16 residues long. This sequence was found in a man aged 55 to 70 with acute or convalescent COVID-19. The rearrangement joins TRBV7-2 to TRBJ1-1; TRBD1 is a possible D gene (5 bases). Input material: peripheral blood. CDR3 in amino acids: CASSLPRDYWNTEAFF. DNA for the CDR3: TGTGCCAGCAGCTTGCCACGGGACTACTGGAACACTGAAGCTTTCTTT.